This entry lists 29 T cell receptor beta chains sequenced from one sample in a study of blood T cell repertoires in COVID-19. The repertoire was sequenced with immunoSEQ multiplex PCR; TCRdb's copy has only in-frame clones and lacks some. The sample includes roughly 250,000 clones, 70% to 90% of them seen just once. The sequenced sample was PBMCs or T cells enriched from blood (not recorded which). All receptors come from a woman aged 45-59 years who had recovered from COVID-19.

This rearrangement joins TRBV2 to TRBJ2-7; 13 bases are a match to TRBD2. J was trimmed by 0 bases and V by 6 bases; bases with no gene match: 11. This CDR3 has 18 residues. Germline V lookup: CDR1 SNHLY, CDR2 FYNNEI. The CDR3 here is CASSELAGGSYSSYEQYF. Written as DNA, the CDR3 is TGTGCCAGCAGCGAACTAGCGGGAGGGTCTTATAGCTCCTACGAGCAGTACTTC.

The V gene is TRBV19, the J gene TRBJ2-2; no clear D. Germline assignment: CDR1 LNHDA and CDR2 SQIVND (reference sequence). The CDR3 contains 14 residues. Trimming stripped 6 bases from V and 5 bases from J, with 13 bases between. This CDR3 is CASRPRSSTGELFF. The CDR3 nucleotides are TGTGCCAGTAGACCCAGATCGTCGACCGGGGAGCTGTTTTTT.

This rearrangement joins TRBV29-1 to TRBJ1-2, with 10 nucleotides matching TRBD1. The V gene's germline CDR1 is SQVTM and CDR2 ANQGSEA. CDR3 length: 13 amino acids. V lost 6 bases to trimming and J lost 8 bases; unmatched junction nucleotides: 9. The CDR3 here is CSVSPGQGYGYTF. CDR3 coding DNA: TGCAGCGTGTCACCGGGACAGGGGTACGGCTACACCTTC.

This chain joins TRBV9 and TRBJ1-1; 7 bases align to TRBD1. The CDR3 is made up of 15 amino acids. The junction had 6 bases not matched to a gene; V was cut back by 3 bases and J by 1 base. The germline V gene has CDR1 SGDLS and CDR2 YYNGEE. The CDR3 nucleotides read TGTGCCAGCAGCGAACAGACAGGGCCGAACACTGAAGCTTTCTTT. Its translation is CASSEQTGPNTEAFF.

The chain recombines TRBV30 with TRBJ2-1; D may be TRBD2 (5 bases). V lost 6 bases and J 6 bases, leaving 18 bases between the germline ends. The germline CDR1 and CDR2 sequences are GTSNPN and SVGIG (reference sequence). CDR3 length equals 14 residues. The CDR3 coding sequence is TGTGCCTGCACCAGCGGCCTCAAAGGCAATGAGCAGTTCTTC. Encoded protein: CACTSGLKGNEQFF.

V gene TRBV18 combines with J gene TRBJ2-4, with D hard to call. V dropped 6 bases and J dropped 7 bases, with 13 bases sitting between them. Germline V CDR1 and CDR2: KGHSH, LQKENI. This CDR3 contains 13 residues. CDR3 loop: CASSPPRMNIQYF. DNA of the CDR3: TGTGCCAGCTCTCCCCCCAGGATGAACATTCAGTACTTC.

This chain links TRBV7-3 with TRBJ1-5, with 9 bases that match TRBD1. In germline, CDR1 is SGHTA, CDR2 FQGTGA. After removal of 4 bases from V and 6 bases from J, the junction contained 16 bases not matched to a gene. The CDR3 is 18 residues long. CDR3 region: CASSSGKGDRDKGQPQHF. The DNA for the CDR3 is TGTGCCAGCAGCTCAGGGAAAGGGGACAGGGATAAAGGTCAGCCCCAGCATTTT.

This chain uses TRBV7-2 with TRBJ2-7; 10 nucleotides match TRBD1. This CDR3 contains 16 residues. Germline V gene sequence: CDR1 SGHTA, CDR2 FQGNSA. Unmatched junction bases numbered 10, after V lost 5 bases and J lost 3 bases. The DNA for the CDR3 is TGTGCCAGCAGCCGCCATGGGGGGACAGGGGTCTACGAGCAGTACTTC. It codes for CASSRHGGTGVYEQYF.

In its sample, this clone was seen once. V is TRBV9 and J is TRBJ2-1; weak D call: TRBD2 (6 bases). V gave up 4 bases and J gave up 2 bases, with 16 bases separating them. Germline V gene sequence: CDR1 SGDLS, CDR2 YYNGEE. This CDR3 spans 16 amino acids. The CDR3 DNA follows: TGTGCCAGCAGCCCCCGGGGAGCGGGCACCTACAATGAGCAGTTCTTC. Protein: CASSPRGAGTYNEQFF.

The V call is TRBV9, the J call TRBJ2-1, with D hard to call. The CDR3 runs 12 residues. Germline V gives CDR1 SGDLS, CDR2 YYNGEE. Trimming took off 4 bases at V and 10 bases at J, with 12 bases between the two ends. Here the CDR3 DNA reads TGTGCCAGCAGCACGACTTTAAAGGAGCAGTTCTTC. Protein product: CASSTTLKEQFF.

The chain combines TRBV6-1 with TRBJ2-1, with TRBD2 matching over 9 bases. V lost 4 bases and J lost 8; bases outside the gene matches: 12. CDR1 MNHNS and CDR2 SASEGT come from the germline V gene. This CDR3 is built from 16 residues. The chain's CDR3 is CASSALLGTSFDEQFF. In DNA form, the CDR3 reads TGTGCCAGCAGTGCCCTCCTGGGGACTAGCTTCGATGAGCAGTTCTTC.

This chain joins TRBV30 and TRBJ1-1; D unclear. Germline CDR1 GTSNPN, CDR2 SVGIG (reference sequence). There are 12 residues in the CDR3. V gave up 7 bases and J gave up 3 bases, with 12 bases separating them. The CDR3 is CAFARADTEAFF. CDR3 sequence (DNA): TGTGCCTTTGCGAGGGCCGACACTGAAGCTTTCTTT.

The chain couples TRBV19 to TRBJ2-7; a possible D gene is TRBD2 (6 bases). The CDR3 length is 13 residues. Per the germline V gene, CDR1 is LNHDA and CDR2 is SQIVND (reference sequence). Trimming removed 6 bases at V and 2 bases at J, with 11 bases between. The CDR3 is CASRGTVTYEQYF. The DNA of the CDR3 is TGTGCCAGTAGGGGGACTGTGACCTACGAGCAGTACTTC.

The CDR3 DNA reads as TGTGCCAGCAGTGCGAGCACCGGGGAGCTGTTTTTT. It specifies CASSASTGELFF. V is TRBV28 and J is TRBJ2-2, with D unresolved. This CDR3 is built from 12 residues. With 5 bases removed from V and 4 bases from J, the gap between germline ends came to 5 bases. Germline values: CDR1 MDHEN, CDR2 SYDVKM.

About this clone: It is unclear where the CDR3 begins or ends on the DNA, so no DNA is shown, and the CDR3 is as TCRdb lists it. The gene calls are TRBV6-5 and TRBJ1-2; the table calls TRBD1, which could not be checked here. Germline V gives CDR1 MNHEY, CDR2 SVGAGI. The CDR3 length is 15 residues, termini included. This CDR3 is CASSSSGQGAHGYTF.

This chain uses TRBV18 with TRBJ2-7; the match to TRBD2 covers 10 bases. Germline V gene sequence: CDR1 KGHSH, CDR2 LQKENI. With 5 bases clipped from V and 1 base from J, the junction kept 2 bases outside the gene matches. There are 14 residues in the CDR3. CDR3 nucleotide sequence: TGTGCCAGCTCAGAAGCGGGAGGGTCCTACGAGCAGTACTTC. It encodes CASSEAGGSYEQYF.

The rearrangement joins TRBV19 to TRBJ2-5; D might be TRBD2 (6 bases). The germline V gene encodes CDR1 LNHDA and CDR2 SQIVND (reference sequence). Deletions cut 0 bases from V and 13 bases from J, with 15 bases between. The CDR3 runs to 13 residues. The CDR3 loop reads CASSIDFGDFPYF. CDR3 coding DNA: TGTGCCAGTAGTATAGATTTCGGGGACTTTCCGTACTTC.

CDR3 bases: TGCGCCAGCAGCTCAGACTACCCCAAGACCCAGTACTTC. Protein product: CASSSDYPKTQYF. The rearrangement joins TRBV5-1 to TRBJ2-5, with a tentative D call TRBD2 (5 bases). CDR3 length: 13 residues. V shed 3 bases and J shed 6 bases, with 12 bases lying between them. Germline CDR1 is SGHRS and CDR2 is YFSETQ.

The V gene is TRBV4-1, the J gene TRBJ1-6; D call uncertain. The germline gives CDR1 MGHRA, CDR2 YSYEKL. The length of the CDR3 is 11 residues. The V end lost 5 bases, the J end lost 7 bases, and 3 bases lay between the germline ends. CDR3 in amino acids: CASSLNSPLHF. DNA of the CDR3: TGCGCCAGCAGCTTAAATTCACCCCTCCACTTT.

This chain's CDR3 is CASSLTGGVTGELFF. The CDR3 coding sequence is TGTGCCAGCAGTTTGACAGGGGGGGTCACCGGGGAGCTGTTTTTT. The chain has TRBV27 and TRBJ2-2; the match to TRBD1 covers 9 bases. The CDR3 is 15 residues long. Unmatched junction bases numbered 3, after V lost 3 bases and J lost 4 bases. CDR1 is MNHEY and CDR2 is SMNVEV in the germline V gene (reference sequence).

This clone came up once. This rearrangement joins TRBV3-1 (or the pseudogene TRBV3-2) to TRBJ2-1; TRBD2 might be the D (6 bases). Germline V gives CDR1 LGHDT, CDR2 YNNKEL (reference sequence). The CDR3 runs to 13 residues. V was pared by 0 bases and J by 10 bases, with 10 bases between. The DNA of the CDR3 is TGTGCCAGCAGCCAAGATTCTCTAGCGGAGCAGTTCTTC. Translating gives CASSQDSLAEQFF.

CDR3 protein: CASKEEDRGGYEQYF. The CDR3 region has the DNA TGTGCCAGCAAGGAGGAGGACCGGGGGGGCTACGAGCAGTACTTC. The chain employs TRBV25-1 and TRBJ2-7; 8 nucleotides match TRBD2. Trimming took 7 bases from V and 3 from J; bases not matched to a gene: 11. The germline V gene encodes CDR1 MGHDK and CDR2 SYGVNS. The CDR3 length is 15 residues.

V usage is TRBV2 and J usage is TRBJ2-1, with a possible D match to TRBD2 (6 bases). V was trimmed by 7 bases and J by 7 bases, leaving 23 bases between them. CDR1 and CDR2 from the germline V gene are SNHLY and FYNNEI. CDR3 length: 16 residues. The CDR3 loop is CASIPEVAGKWNEQFF. The CDR3 DNA is TGTGCCAGCATCCCCGAGGTGGCGGGAAAATGGAATGAGCAGTTCTTC.

This chain joins TRBV5-1 and TRBJ1-4; D unclear. The CDR3 has 16 residues. V lost 0 bases and J lost 0, with 9 bases in between. From germline, CDR1 is SGHRS and CDR2 YFSETQ. CDR3 in amino acids: CASSLESGATNEKLFF. The CDR3 DNA sequence: TGCGCCAGCAGCTTGGAGTCTGGAGCAACTAATGAAAAACTGTTTTTT.

V and J are TRBV12-2 and TRBJ1-3. TRBV12-2 is shown as a pseudogene. The CDR3 sequence is 15 residues long. CDR3 in amino acids: CASRLARGNGNTIYF. CDR3 coding DNA: TGTGCAAGTCGCTTAGCGCGCGGCAACGGAAACACCATATATTTT.

This clone was seen a handful of times. Other DNA sequences in the same sample also yield this CDR3. V gene TRBV27 combines with J gene TRBJ1-5, with TRBD1 matching 11 bases. Germline V gene data show CDR1 as MNHEY and CDR2 as SMNVEV (reference sequence). This CDR3 is built from 14 residues. The V segment lost 5 bases and the J segment 7 bases; nucleotides outside the gene matches: 4. The CDR3 loop is CASSIGQGAQPQHF. The DNA for the CDR3 is TGTGCCAGCAGTATTGGACAGGGGGCCCAGCCCCAGCATTTT.

On this clone: This sample also contains other DNA sequences that code for the same CDR3. This sequence joins TRBV27 and TRBJ2-1, with 14 nucleotides matching TRBD2. V gave up 6 bases and J gave up 7 bases; unmatched junction bases: 5. Germline V gives CDR1 MNHEY, CDR2 SMNVEV (reference sequence). CDR3 size: 15 residues. CDR3 residues: CASSLGTSGRNEQFF. Here the CDR3 DNA reads TGTGCCAGCAGCCTCGGGACTAGCGGGAGAAATGAGCAGTTCTTC.

V and J are TRBV4-2 and TRBJ2-1, with 11 bases lining up with TRBD2. V dropped 2 bases and J dropped 8; count of bases not matched to a gene: 11. The germline V gene encodes CDR1 LGHNA and CDR2 YNFKEQ. The CDR3 length is 17 residues. The CDR3: CASSQPRASGRSDEQFF. The CDR3 coding sequence is TGTGCCAGCAGCCAACCGAGGGCTAGCGGGAGGTCGGATGAGCAGTTCTTC.

The chain joins TRBV19 to TRBJ2-3; TRBD2 aligns across 10 bases. Germline V CDR1 and CDR2: LNHDA, SQIVND (reference sequence). The CDR3 is 14 amino acids. V shed 3 bases, J shed 8 bases, and the junction held 5 bases outside the gene matches. The CDR3 sequence is CASSMSSGRGTQYF. The CDR3 DNA sequence: TGTGCCAGTAGTATGTCAAGCGGGAGGGGTACGCAGTATTTT. The whole variable domain, remainder taken from reference TRBV19 and TRBJ2-3, is DGGITQSPKYLFRKEGQNVTLSCEQNLNHDAMYWYRQDPGQGLRLIYYSQIVNDFQKGDIAEGYSVSREKKESFPLTVTSAQKNPTAFYLCASSMSSGRGTQYFGPGTRLTVL.